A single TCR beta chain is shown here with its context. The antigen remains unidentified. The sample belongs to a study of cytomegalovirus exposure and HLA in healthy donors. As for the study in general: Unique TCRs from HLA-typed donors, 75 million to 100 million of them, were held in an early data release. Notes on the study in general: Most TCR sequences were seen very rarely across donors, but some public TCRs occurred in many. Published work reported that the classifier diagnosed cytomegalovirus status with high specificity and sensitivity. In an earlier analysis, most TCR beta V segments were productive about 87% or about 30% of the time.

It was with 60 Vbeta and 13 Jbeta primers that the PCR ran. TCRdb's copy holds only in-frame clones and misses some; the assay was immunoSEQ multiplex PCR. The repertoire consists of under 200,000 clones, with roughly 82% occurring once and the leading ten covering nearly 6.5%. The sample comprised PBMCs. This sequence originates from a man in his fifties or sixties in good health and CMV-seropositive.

DNA of the CDR3: TGTGCCAGCAGAACAGGGGCGCACTCTGGAAACACCATATATTTT. Protein: CASRTGAHSGNTIYF. The chain is built from TRBV25-1 and TRBJ1-3; 7 nucleotides line up with TRBD1. This CDR3 has 15 amino acids. In germline, CDR1 is MGHDK, CDR2 SYGVNS. The V gene end was trimmed by 6 bases and the J gene end by 0 bases; junction bases not matched to a gene: 5.